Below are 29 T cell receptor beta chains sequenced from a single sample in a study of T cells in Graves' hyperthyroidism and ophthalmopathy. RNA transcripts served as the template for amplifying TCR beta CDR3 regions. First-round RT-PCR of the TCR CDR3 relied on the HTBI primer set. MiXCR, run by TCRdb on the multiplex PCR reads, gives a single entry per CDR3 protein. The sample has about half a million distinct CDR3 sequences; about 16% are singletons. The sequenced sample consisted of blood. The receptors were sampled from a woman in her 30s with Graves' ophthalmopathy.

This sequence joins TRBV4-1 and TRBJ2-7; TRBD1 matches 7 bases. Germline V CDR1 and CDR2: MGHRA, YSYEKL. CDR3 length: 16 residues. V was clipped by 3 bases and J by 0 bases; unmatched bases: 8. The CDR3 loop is CASSQKVRDSSYEQYF. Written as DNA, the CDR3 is TGCGCCAGCAGCCAGAAGGTCCGGGACAGCTCCTACGAGCAGTACTTC.

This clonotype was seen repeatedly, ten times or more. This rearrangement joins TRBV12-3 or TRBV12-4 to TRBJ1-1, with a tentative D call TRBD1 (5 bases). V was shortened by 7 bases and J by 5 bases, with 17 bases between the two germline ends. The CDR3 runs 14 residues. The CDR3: CASTLGGKDTEAFF. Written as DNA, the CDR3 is TGTGCCAGCACCCTGGGGGGGAAGGATACTGAAGCTTTCTTT.

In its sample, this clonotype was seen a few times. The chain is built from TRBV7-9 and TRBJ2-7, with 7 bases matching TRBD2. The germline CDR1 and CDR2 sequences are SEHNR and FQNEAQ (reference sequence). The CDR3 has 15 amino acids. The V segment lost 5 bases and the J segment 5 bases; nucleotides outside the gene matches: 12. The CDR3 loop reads CASSTTGGPTHEQYF. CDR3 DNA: TGTGCCAGCAGCACAACGGGGGGTCCCACCCACGAGCAGTACTTC.

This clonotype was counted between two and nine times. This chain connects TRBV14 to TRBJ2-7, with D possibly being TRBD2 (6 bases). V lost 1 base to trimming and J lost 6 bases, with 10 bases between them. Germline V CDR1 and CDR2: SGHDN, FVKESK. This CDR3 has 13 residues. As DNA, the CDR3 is TGTGCCAGCAGCCAAGTAAGGAGGGCCGAGCAGTACTTC. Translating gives CASSQVRRAEQYF. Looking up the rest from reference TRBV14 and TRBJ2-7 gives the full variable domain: EAGVTQFPSHSVIEKGQTVTLRCDPISGHDNLYWYRRVMGKEIKFLLHFVKESKQDESGMPNNRFLAERTGGTYSTLKVQPAELEDSGVYFCASSQVRRAEQYFGPGTRLTVT.

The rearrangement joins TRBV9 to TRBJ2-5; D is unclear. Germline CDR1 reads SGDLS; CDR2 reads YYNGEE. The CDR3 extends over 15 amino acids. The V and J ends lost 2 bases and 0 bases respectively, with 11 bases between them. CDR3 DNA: TGTGCCAGCAGCGTGGGTGCAGCGTACCAAGAGACCCAGTACTTC. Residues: CASSVGAAYQETQYF.

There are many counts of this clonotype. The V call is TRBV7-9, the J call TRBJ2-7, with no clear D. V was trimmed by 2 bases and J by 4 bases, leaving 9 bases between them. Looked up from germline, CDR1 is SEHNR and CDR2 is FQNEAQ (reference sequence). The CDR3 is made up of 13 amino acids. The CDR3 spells CASSLNLGYEQYF. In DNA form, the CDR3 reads TGTGCCAGCAGCTTAAATTTGGGATACGAGCAGTACTTC.

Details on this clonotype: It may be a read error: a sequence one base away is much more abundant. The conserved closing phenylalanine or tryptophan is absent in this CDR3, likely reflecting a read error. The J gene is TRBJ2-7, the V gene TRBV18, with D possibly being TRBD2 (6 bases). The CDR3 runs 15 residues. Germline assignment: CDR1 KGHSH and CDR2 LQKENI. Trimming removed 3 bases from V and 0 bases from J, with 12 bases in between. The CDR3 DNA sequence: TGTGCCAGCTCACCCCTAGCGCTTCCCTCCTACGAGCAGTACCTC. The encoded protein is CASSPLALPSYEQYL.

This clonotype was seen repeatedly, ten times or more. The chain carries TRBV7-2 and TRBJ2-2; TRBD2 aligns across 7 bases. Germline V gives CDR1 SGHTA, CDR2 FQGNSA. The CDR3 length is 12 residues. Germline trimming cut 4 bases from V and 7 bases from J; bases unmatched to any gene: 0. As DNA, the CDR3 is TGTGCCAGCAGCTGGACTAGCGGGGAGCTGTTTTTT. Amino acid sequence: CASSWTSGELFF.

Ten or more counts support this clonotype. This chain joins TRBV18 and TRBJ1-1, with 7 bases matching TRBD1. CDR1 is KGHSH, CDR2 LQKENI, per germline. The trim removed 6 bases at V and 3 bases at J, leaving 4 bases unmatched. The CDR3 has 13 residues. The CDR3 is CASSSGGHTEAFF. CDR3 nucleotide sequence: TGTGCCAGCTCCTCAGGGGGACACACTGAAGCTTTCTTT.

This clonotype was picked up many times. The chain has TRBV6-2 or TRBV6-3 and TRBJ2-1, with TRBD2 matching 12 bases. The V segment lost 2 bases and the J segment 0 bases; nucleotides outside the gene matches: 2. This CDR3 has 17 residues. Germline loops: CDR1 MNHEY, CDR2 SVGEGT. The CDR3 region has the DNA TGTGCCAGCAGTTACACTAGCGGGAGGAGCTCCTACAATGAGCAGTTCTTC. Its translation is CASSYTSGRSSYNEQFF.

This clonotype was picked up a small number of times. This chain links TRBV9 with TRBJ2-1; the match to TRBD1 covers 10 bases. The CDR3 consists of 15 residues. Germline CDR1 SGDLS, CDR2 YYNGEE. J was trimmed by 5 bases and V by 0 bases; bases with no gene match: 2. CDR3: CASSVGGQGNNEQFF. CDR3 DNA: TGTGCCAGCAGCGTAGGGGGACAGGGGAACAATGAGCAGTTCTTC.

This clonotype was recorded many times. The CDR3, as DNA: TGTGCCAGCAGCTATCAACCGGGACAGTCAGTGGAGCAGTACTTC. The encoded protein is CASSYQPGQSVEQYF. The chain joins TRBV7-2 to TRBJ2-7; 7 bases fit TRBD1. The J segment lost 7 bases and the V segment lost 4 bases, leaving 13 bases of the junction unmatched. The CDR3 consists of 15 residues. Germline CDR1 is SGHTA and CDR2 is FQGNSA.

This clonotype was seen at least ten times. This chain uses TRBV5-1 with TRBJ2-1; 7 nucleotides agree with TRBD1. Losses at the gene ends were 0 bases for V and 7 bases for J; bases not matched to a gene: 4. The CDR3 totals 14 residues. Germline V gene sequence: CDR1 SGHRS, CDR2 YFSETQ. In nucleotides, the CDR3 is TGCGCCAGCAGCTTGGACGACAGGGTGAATGAGCAGTTCTTC. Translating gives CASSLDDRVNEQFF.

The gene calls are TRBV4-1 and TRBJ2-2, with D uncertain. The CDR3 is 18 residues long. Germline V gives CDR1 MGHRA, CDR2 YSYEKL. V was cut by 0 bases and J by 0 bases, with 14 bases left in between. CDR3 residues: CASSQDSWAPSNTGELFF. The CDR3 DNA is TGCGCCAGCAGCCAAGATAGTTGGGCCCCCTCGAACACCGGGGAGCTGTTTTTT.

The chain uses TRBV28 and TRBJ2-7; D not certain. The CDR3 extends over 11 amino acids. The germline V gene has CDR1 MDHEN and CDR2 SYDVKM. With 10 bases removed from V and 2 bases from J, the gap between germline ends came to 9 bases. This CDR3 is CATSTAYEQYF. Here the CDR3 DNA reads TGTGCCACCTCTACGGCCTACGAGCAGTACTTC.

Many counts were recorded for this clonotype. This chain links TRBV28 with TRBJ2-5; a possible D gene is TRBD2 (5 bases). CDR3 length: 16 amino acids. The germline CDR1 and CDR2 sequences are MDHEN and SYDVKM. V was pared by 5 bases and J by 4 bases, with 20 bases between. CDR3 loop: CASSTPWGDGRETQYF. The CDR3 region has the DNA TGTGCCAGCAGTACTCCGTGGGGAGACGGCCGAGAGACCCAGTACTTC.

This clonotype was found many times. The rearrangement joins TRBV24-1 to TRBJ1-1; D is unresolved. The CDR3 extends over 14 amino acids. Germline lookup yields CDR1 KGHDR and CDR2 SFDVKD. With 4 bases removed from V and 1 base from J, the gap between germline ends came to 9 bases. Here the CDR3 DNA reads TGTGCCACCAGTGAGGGAGGGAGGAACACTGAAGCTTTCTTT. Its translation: CATSEGGRNTEAFF.

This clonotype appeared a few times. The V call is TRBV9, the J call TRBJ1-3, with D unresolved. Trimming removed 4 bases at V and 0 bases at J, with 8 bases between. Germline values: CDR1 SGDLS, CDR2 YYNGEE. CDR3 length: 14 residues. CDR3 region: CASSPTHSGNTIYF. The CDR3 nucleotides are TGTGCCAGCAGCCCCACTCACTCTGGAAACACCATATATTTT.

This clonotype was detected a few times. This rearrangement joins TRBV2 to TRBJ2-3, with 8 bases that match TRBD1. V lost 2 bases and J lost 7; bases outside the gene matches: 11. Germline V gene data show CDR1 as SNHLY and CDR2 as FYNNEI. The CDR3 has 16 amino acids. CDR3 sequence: CASSERDGTGGNTQYF. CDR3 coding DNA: TGTGCCAGCAGTGAACGCGACGGGACAGGTGGAAATACGCAGTATTTT.

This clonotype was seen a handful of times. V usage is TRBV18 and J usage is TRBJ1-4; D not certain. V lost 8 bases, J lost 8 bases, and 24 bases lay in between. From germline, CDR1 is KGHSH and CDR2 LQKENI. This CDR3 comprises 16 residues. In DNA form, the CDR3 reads TGTGCCAGCCTTGGGTCGAGGTCGGCAGTGCACGAAAAACTGTTTTTT. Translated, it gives CASLGSRSAVHEKLFF.

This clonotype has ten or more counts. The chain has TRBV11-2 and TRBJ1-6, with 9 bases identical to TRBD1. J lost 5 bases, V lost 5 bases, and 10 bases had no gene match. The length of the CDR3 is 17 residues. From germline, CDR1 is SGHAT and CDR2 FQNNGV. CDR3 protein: CASSRLTRDRDNSPLHF. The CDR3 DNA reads TGTGCCAGCAGCCGCCTGACCCGGGACAGGGATAATTCACCCCTCCACTTT.

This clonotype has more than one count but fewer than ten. The CDR3 is CASSLSGSGEQFF. DNA for the CDR3: TGTGCCAGCAGCTTAAGCGGGAGTGGTGAGCAGTTCTTC. The chain employs TRBV7-2 and TRBJ2-1; 8 bases match TRBD2. Trimming removed 2 bases from V and 9 bases from J; junction bases left unmatched: 3. The length of the CDR3 is 13 residues. Germline CDR1 and CDR2: SGHTA and FQGNSA.

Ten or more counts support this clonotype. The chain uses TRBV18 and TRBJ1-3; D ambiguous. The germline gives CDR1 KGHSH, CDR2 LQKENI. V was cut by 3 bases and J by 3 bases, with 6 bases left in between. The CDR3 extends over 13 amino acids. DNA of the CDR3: TGTGCCAGCTCACCGCGGGGTGGAAACACCATATATTTT. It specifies CASSPRGGNTIYF.

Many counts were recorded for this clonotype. The CDR3 loop is CSARDPRGNQPQHF. CDR3 sequence (DNA): TGCAGTGCTAGAGATCCTAGGGGGAATCAGCCCCAGCATTTT. V gene TRBV20-1 combines with J gene TRBJ1-5, with D possibly TRBD1 on 6 matching bases. The CDR3 totals 14 residues. Germline V lookup: CDR1 DFQATT, CDR2 SNEGSKA (reference sequence). V lost 0 bases and J 4 bases, leaving 10 bases between the germline ends.

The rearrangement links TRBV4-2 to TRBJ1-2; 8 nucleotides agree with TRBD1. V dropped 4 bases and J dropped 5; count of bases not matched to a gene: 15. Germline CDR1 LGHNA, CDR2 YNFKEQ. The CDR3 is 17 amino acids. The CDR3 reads CASSPTLGETGAYGYTF. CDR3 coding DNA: TGTGCCAGCAGCCCAACGTTAGGGGAGACAGGGGCTTATGGCTACACCTTC.

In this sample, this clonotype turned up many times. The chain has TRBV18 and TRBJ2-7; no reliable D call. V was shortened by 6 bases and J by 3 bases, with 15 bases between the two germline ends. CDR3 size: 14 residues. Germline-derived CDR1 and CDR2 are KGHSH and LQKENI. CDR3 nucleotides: TGTGCCAGCTCTCTGTCGGGCCGCAACTACGAGCAGTACTTC. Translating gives CASSLSGRNYEQYF.

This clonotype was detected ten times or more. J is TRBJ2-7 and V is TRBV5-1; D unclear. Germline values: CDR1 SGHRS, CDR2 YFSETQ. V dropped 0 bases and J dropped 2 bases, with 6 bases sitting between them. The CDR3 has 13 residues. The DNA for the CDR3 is TGCGCCAGCAGCTTGGAAACGGCCTACGAGCAGTACTTC. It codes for CASSLETAYEQYF.

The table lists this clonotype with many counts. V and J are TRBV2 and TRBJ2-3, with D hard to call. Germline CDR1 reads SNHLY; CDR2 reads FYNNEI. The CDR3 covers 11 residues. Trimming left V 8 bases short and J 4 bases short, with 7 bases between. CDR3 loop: CASAEADTQYF. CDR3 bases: TGTGCCAGCGCTGAGGCAGATACGCAGTATTTT. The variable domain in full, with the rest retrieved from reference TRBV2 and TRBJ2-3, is EPEVTQTPSHQVTQMGQEVILRCVPISNHLYFYWYRQILGQKVEFLVSFYNNEISEKSEIFDDQFSVERPDGSNFTLKIRSTKLEDSAMYFCASAEADTQYFGPGTRLTVL.

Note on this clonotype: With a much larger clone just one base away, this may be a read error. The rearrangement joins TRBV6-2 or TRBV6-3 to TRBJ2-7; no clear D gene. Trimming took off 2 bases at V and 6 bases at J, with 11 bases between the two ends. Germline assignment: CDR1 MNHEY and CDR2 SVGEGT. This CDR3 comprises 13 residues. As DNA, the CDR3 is TGTGCCAGCAGTTACGGGCAGCGCTGCGAGCAGTACTTC. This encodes CASSYGQRCEQYF.